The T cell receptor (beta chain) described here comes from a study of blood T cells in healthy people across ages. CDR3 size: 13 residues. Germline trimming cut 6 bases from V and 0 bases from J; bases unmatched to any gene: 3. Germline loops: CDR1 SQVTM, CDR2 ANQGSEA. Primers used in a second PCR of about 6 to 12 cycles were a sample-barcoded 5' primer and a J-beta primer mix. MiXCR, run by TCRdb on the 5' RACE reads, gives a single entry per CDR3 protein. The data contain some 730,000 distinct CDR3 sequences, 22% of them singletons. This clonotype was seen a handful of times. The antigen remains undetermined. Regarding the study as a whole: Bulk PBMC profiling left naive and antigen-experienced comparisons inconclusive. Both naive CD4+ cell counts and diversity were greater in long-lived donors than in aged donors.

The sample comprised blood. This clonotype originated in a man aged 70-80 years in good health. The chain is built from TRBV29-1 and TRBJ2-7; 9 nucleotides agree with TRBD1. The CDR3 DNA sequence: TGCAGCGTGGGGACAGGGCGCTCCTACGAGCAGTACTTC. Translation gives CSVGTGRSYEQYF.